These T cell receptor beta chains were read from a single sample in a study of Graves' ophthalmopathy and Graves' hyperthyroidism. One entry per CDR3 protein results from TCRdb running MiXCR on the multiplex PCR reads. Counted here are approximately 500,000 distinct CDR3 sequences, 13% to 15% occurring once; the ten biggest clones make up roughly 10%. The source material was blood. These receptors all stem from a young woman with Graves' ophthalmopathy. The conserved cysteine and the conserved F or W are not part of the CDR3 here.

CDR3aa,v_gene,j_gene
ASSLNQGADTEAF,TRBV11-2,TRBJ1-1
AWSDREGYT,TRBV30,TRBJ1-2
VRGLGQGYEQY,TRBV2,TRBJ2-7
ATLARPSGKTDTQY,TRBV24-1,TRBJ2-3
ASSPLANGYEQY,TRBV27,TRBJ2-7
ASSYAPTGINTEAF,TRBV5-1,TRBJ1-1
ASVQTVTSGNTIY,TRBV7-8,TRBJ1-3
ASSANRGSNQPQH,TRBV7-8,TRBJ1-5
ATLGAEAF,TRBV2,TRBJ1-1
ASSLTGNSYEQY,TRBV28,TRBJ2-7
ASSPRTEHY,TRBV28,TRBJ2-7
ASSLPGAGRETQY,TRBV28,TRBJ2-5
ASSYEAGGLFVGTQY,TRBV6-5,TRBJ2-5
ASSLQGARRNIQY,TRBV28,TRBJ2-4
ASSVTRGEQY,TRBV19,TRBJ2-7
ASTDGTRETQY,TRBV2,TRBJ2-5
SVLVYEQY,TRBV29-1,TRBJ2-7
ASSYWLGVPGTGELF,TRBV6-5,TRBJ2-2
ASSETKFDTEAF,TRBV5-6,TRBJ1-1
ASSTTRLGNQPQH,TRBV7-2,TRBJ1-5
ATSRNRDSSYEQY,TRBV15,TRBJ2-7
ASSLGQYDEQY,TRBV28,TRBJ2-7
ASRAHRGLFNEQY,TRBV27,TRBJ2-7
ASSLPPGGRGSPLH,TRBV7-9,TRBJ1-6
ASSSQGASYEQY,TRBV28,TRBJ2-7
ASTPTNTGELF,TRBV11-2,TRBJ2-2
ASSLEDRGYT,TRBV12-3/TRBV12-4,TRBJ1-2
ASSPLGFSYEQY,TRBV7-2,TRBJ2-7
ASSPSIAGELF,TRBV11-2,TRBJ2-2
ASTSSGASYEQY,TRBV10-2,TRBJ2-7